This T cell receptor beta chain emerged from a study of blood T cell repertoires in COVID-19. Germline V gene data show CDR1 as SEHNR and CDR2 as FQNEAQ (reference sequence). This CDR3 has 13 amino acids. Trimming removed 6 bases at V and 4 bases at J, with 12 bases between. In the study's own analysis: Amplified reference gene primers provided the basis for estimating nucleated cell counts. The repertoire was sequenced with immunoSEQ multiplex PCR; TCRdb's copy has only in-frame clones and lacks some. Clone size and V and J calls were adopted from that table, with D and trimming inferred from the DNA. The profile shows 150,000 to 200,000 clones, approximately 92% of them singletons.

The receptor's source is a woman in her 50s with acute or convalescent COVID-19. The specimen was peripheral blood. J is TRBJ2-5 and V is TRBV7-9, with D possibly TRBD2 on 5 matching bases. CDR3 bases: TGTGCCAGCAGGGAGGCTACGCGAGAGACCCAGTACTTC. Protein product: CASREATRETQYF.